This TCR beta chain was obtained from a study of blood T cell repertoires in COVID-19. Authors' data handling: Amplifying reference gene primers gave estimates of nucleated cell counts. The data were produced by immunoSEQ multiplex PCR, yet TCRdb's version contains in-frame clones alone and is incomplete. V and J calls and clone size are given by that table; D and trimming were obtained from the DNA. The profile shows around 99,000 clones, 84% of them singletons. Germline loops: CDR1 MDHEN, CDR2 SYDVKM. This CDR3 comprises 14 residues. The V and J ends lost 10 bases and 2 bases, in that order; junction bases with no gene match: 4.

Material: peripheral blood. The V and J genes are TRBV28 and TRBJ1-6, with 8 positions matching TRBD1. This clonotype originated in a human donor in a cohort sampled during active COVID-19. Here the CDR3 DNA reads TGTGCCACCAGGGACAGGACCTATAATTCACCCCTCCACTTT. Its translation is CATRDRTYNSPLHF.